The source of this T cell receptor (beta chain) is a study of patients and donors after allogeneic stem cell transplantation. From the RT-PCR reads, TCRdb called clonotypes with MiXCR, one entry per CDR3 protein. The repertoire holds about 960,000 distinct CDR3 sequences, with over 15% as singletons. The CDR3 loop spans 11 amino acids. Germline V gene sequence: CDR1 DFQATT, CDR2 SNEGSKA (reference sequence). V lost 2 bases, J lost 5 bases, and 7 bases lay in between. This TCR was sampled from a human donor who was either an allogeneic HSCT recipient or a stem cell or donor lymphocyte infusion donor (not recorded which). It is not recorded whose cells these are; they may come from a transplant donor. V gene TRBV20-1 combines with J gene TRBJ2-7; no definite D call. The sample consisted of blood, either unsorted or a sorted T cell fraction (not recorded which). CDR3 nucleotide sequence: TGCAGTGCTAGATCCGTGGACGAGCAGTACTTC. This codes for CSARSVDEQYF.